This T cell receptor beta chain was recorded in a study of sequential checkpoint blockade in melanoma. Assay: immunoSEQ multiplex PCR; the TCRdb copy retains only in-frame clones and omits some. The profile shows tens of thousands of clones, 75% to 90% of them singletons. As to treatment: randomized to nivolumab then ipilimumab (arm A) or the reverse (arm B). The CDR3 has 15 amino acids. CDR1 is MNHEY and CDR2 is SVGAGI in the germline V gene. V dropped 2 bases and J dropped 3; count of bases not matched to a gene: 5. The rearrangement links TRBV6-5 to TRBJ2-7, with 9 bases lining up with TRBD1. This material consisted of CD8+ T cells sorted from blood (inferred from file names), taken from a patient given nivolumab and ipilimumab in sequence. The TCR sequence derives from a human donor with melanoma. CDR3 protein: CASSYGTGMLYEQYF. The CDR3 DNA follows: TGTGCCAGCAGTTACGGGACAGGGATGCTCTACGAGCAGTACTTC.